This T cell receptor beta chain emerged from a study of shared clonotypes between healthy human individuals. Of note for this clone: The target antigen is unknown.

In the study's own analysis: ImmunoSEQ yielded junction-only sequences lacking quality scores, so filtering differed. Sequencing used immunoSEQ multiplex PCR; TCRdb keeps in-frame clones, though not all of them. That table furnishes V, J and clone size, whereas the DNA furnished D and trimming. This table has around 1.6 million clones, around 98% appearing once. Overall study findings and caveats: As a rule, naive subsets had a larger estimated richness than memory subsets. Although depth was large, rarefaction showed that sequencing of the sorted subsets was incomplete.

This TCR was sampled from a man between 25 and 39 years old in good health. Sequencing was carried out using naive CD4+ T cells sorted from blood. The subset here: CD45RA+ positively selected.

This CDR3 is CASSSLPGQGDYGYTF. The CDR3 bases are TGTGCCAGCAGCTCGCTCCCGGGACAGGGCGACTATGGCTACACCTTC. The J gene is TRBJ1-2, the V gene TRBV6-6, with 9 bases aligning to TRBD1. This CDR3 is built from 16 residues. Per the germline V gene, CDR1 is MNHNY and CDR2 is SVGAGI (reference sequence). J lost 3 bases, V lost 6 bases, and 11 bases had no gene match.